This T cell receptor beta chain was sequenced for a study of blood T cell repertoires in COVID-19 (TCRdb year 2020). Background for the entire study: Samples from collaborators originated in the United States, Italy and Spain and spanned both the acute and convalescent phases of COVID-19. Subjects who had been exposed to COVID-19, were actively infected with it, or had recovered from it provided the deeply sampled blood TCRbeta repertoires that made up the dataset. HLA class I and class II types, where available, came from metadata supplied by the sample provider rather than from assay-based typing. The repertoires were released in a freely available public database intended as a resource for research on the immune response to SARS-CoV-2. Samples came from the ongoing ImmuneRACE study (first 160 participants) plus 1,254 subjects from 6 global collaborators. The sample metadata nearly always contained a de-identified subject ID, COVID-19 status, age in years and sex. The prospective study material was composed of cDNA or gDNA derived from T cells, B-cell-depleted T cells, or PBMCs.

TCRbeta CDR3 regions were amplified from genomic DNA using the immunoSEQ Assay, a bias-controlled multiplex PCR. Turning to the authors' computational methods: Nucleated cell counts per sample were estimated from amplification of reference gene primers within the assay. To quantify the absolute abundance of each unique TCRbeta CDR3 rearrangement, sequence reads were collapsed and filtered. For each sample, productive Simpson clonality was calculated as the square root of Simpson's diversity index over productive rearrangements. Drawn from immuneACCESS, this table holds only the in-frame rearrangements with V and J called that TCRdb kept. Clones are partly lost; checked studies trace under half to an unresolved V gene and leave the rest unexplained. V and J calls and clone size are those listed in that table; D and trimming were worked out from the DNA. The sample table contains around 230,000 clones; only one count was recorded for 70% to 90% of them. The top ten hold around a tenth of the sample.

The paper's findings and limits, for the study overall: Clinical and demographic metadata were provided uncurated, with the amount varying by source and participant.

Participants in the prospective study were aged about 18 to 95 years, lived in 20 to 30 United States geographic areas, and enrolled through a virtual design. Cohort assignment in the prospective study relied on participant-reported clinical history from a screening survey and a study questionnaire. Recovered participants in ImmuneRACE Cohort 3 were defined as having two consecutive negative NP/OP PCR tests, clearance from a healthcare professional, or resolution of symptoms. Mobile phlebotomists in the prospective study collected whole blood, serum and a nasopharyngeal or oropharyngeal swab from every participant. Over a roughly 2-month period, participants in the prospective study had the option of providing additional blood draws and questionnaires. Before DNA extraction, prospective study blood samples were shipped either frozen or at room temperature. From the germline V gene (reference sequence), CDR1 is LNHDA and CDR2 is SQIVND. The V and J ends are trimmed by 4 bases and 5 bases, leaving 11 bases between them. Including cysteine and phenylalanine, the CDR3 has 14 amino acids. Just CDR3 DNA is preserved here, 42 bases in frame from base 1.

In regard to this clone: The antigen it recognizes is unknown. Per-base qualities were not stored, and no clone one base away is much larger.

The chain employs TRBV19 and TRBJ1-4; TRBD1 is a possible D gene, resting on 6 matching bases. The origin of this receptor is a man between 40 and 49 years old who had recovered from COVID-19. Sequencing input: PBMCs or T cells enriched from blood (not recorded which). This receptor has the CDR3 CASSTGALNEKLFF. In nucleotides, the sequence is TGTGCCAGTAGTACAGGGGCCCTCAATGAAAAACTGTTTTTT.